These 23 T cell receptor beta chains originate from one sample sequenced in a study of cytomegalovirus exposure and HLA in healthy donors. It was with 60 Vbeta and 13 Jbeta primers that the PCR ran. The method was immunoSEQ multiplex PCR; TCRdb's version includes in-frame clones alone and lacks a portion of them. This sample contains more than 40,000 clones. Sequenced input: PBMCs. The source is a woman aged 40 to 50 in good health and CMV-seronegative.

This rearrangement joins TRBV5-1 to TRBJ2-7, with a weak D call TRBD2 (5 bases). The length of the CDR3 is 13 residues. The germline V gene encodes CDR1 SGHRS and CDR2 YFSETQ. Trimming left V 0 bases short and J 7 bases short, with 11 bases between. CDR3 region: CASSLEGRGEQYF. In DNA form, the CDR3 reads TGCGCCAGCAGCTTGGAGGGCCGGGGTGAGCAGTACTTC.

V usage is TRBV11-2 and J usage is TRBJ2-1; D is unclear. Trimming took off 4 bases at V and 0 bases at J, with 13 bases between the two ends. This CDR3 is built from 16 residues. Germline CDR1 and CDR2: SGHAT and FQNNGV. The CDR3 DNA reads as TGTGCCAGCAGCTCGGAGACCCCGAGCTCCTACAATGAGCAGTTCTTC. Translation: CASSSETPSSYNEQFF.

This CDR3 is CASSLAPRGSNEQYF. The CDR3 DNA is TGTGCCAGCAGCTTAGCGCCAAGGGGGTCTAACGAGCAGTACTTC. J is TRBJ2-7 and V is TRBV7-8; possible D gene TRBD1, 6 bases. The CDR3 extends over 15 amino acids. CDR1 is SGHVS and CDR2 is FQNEAQ in the germline V gene. Trimming removed 0 bases at V and 5 bases at J, with 14 bases between.

To note about this clone: Germline is not matched at one junction end, which may reflect a read error. The chain employs TRBV7-9 and TRBJ2-1; 7 bases agree with TRBD2. This CDR3 has 16 residues. Germline values: CDR1 SEHNR, CDR2 FQNEAQ (reference sequence). The CDR3 nucleotides are TGTGCCAGCAGCCTGATCAAGCGGGACTCCGACAATGAGCAGTTCTTC. It codes for CASSLIKRDSDNEQFF.

The rearrangement uses TRBV7-6 and TRBJ2-2; D unresolved. Trimming cost V 1 base and J 3 bases, with 12 bases left between them. The CDR3 totals 16 residues. CDR1 SGHVS and CDR2 FNYEAQ come from the germline V gene. The CDR3 region has the DNA TGTGCCAGCAGCTTAGAACGAGAAAGCTACACCGGGGAGCTGTTTTTT. Its translation: CASSLERESYTGELFF.

The V gene is TRBV6-5, the J gene TRBJ2-7; TRBD1 matches at 9 bases. The CDR3 is 14 amino acids. Germline-derived CDR1 and CDR2 are MNHEY and SVGAGI. The V segment lost 4 bases and the J segment 3 bases; nucleotides outside the gene matches: 4. CDR3 amino acids: CASSSPGQGYEQYF. The CDR3 nucleotides read TGTGCCAGCAGTTCGCCGGGACAGGGCTACGAGCAGTACTTC.

V gene TRBV5-1 combines with J gene TRBJ1-6; TRBD1 agrees at 7 bases. V was clipped by 4 bases and J by 0 bases; unmatched bases: 7. This CDR3 is 17 amino acids long. Per germline, CDR1 SGHRS and CDR2 YFSETQ. The CDR3 is CASSEGQRISYNSPLHF. In DNA form, the CDR3 reads TGCGCCAGCAGCGAGGGACAGAGAATCTCCTATAATTCACCCCTCCACTTT.

The chain combines TRBV2 with TRBJ1-2; TRBD1 might be the D (5 bases). This CDR3 is 16 amino acids long. Germline V gene sequence: CDR1 SNHLY, CDR2 FYNNEI. V was cut by 6 bases and J by 4 bases, with 21 bases left in between. DNA for the CDR3: TGTGCCAGCAGGCTGACCGACAGCTCTAAGGGCTATGGCTACACCTTC. This codes for CASRLTDSSKGYGYTF.

This chain links TRBV11-2 with TRBJ1-1; D remains ambiguous. V dropped 5 bases and J dropped 5 bases, with 18 bases sitting between them. The CDR3 loop spans 15 amino acids. The germline V gene encodes CDR1 SGHAT and CDR2 FQNNGV. CDR3: CASSLSSAARTEAFF. The CDR3 DNA reads TGTGCCAGCAGCCTTAGCTCGGCAGCACGGACTGAAGCTTTCTTT.

V gene TRBV5-1 combines with J gene TRBJ2-1; D remains unclear. V was shortened by 1 base and J by 0 bases, with 8 bases between the two germline ends. This CDR3 is built from 15 residues. The V gene's germline CDR1 is SGHRS and CDR2 YFSETQ. The DNA of the CDR3 is TGCGCCAGCAGCTTGTATTGGAGCTCCTACAATGAGCAGTTCTTC. Translation: CASSLYWSSYNEQFF. The whole variable domain, filled in from reference TRBV5-1 and TRBJ2-1, reads KAGVTQTPRYLIKTRGQQVTLSCSPISGHRSVSWYQQTPGQGLQFLFEYFSETQRNKGNFPGRFSGRQFSNSRSEMNVSTLELGDSALYLCASSLYWSSYNEQFFGPGTRLTVL.

The rearrangement joins TRBV7-2 to TRBJ2-3, with D unclear. V dropped 1 base and J dropped 2 bases, with 7 bases sitting between them. Germline values: CDR1 SGHTA, CDR2 FQGNSA. The CDR3 has 14 amino acids. The CDR3 DNA reads as TGTGCCAGCAGCTTAGACAGATTCACAGATACGCAGTATTTT. Protein product: CASSLDRFTDTQYF.

The rearrangement links TRBV6-5 to TRBJ2-7, with TRBD1 matching 9 bases. Germline V gives CDR1 MNHEY, CDR2 SVGAGI. The CDR3 runs 13 residues. V shed 4 bases, J shed 6 bases, and the junction held 4 bases outside the gene matches. As DNA, the CDR3 is TGTGCCAGCAGTTCCAGGGACAGGGCCGAGCAGTACTTC. It is translated as CASSSRDRAEQYF.

The V call is TRBV19, the J call TRBJ1-2; D call uncertain. Trimming cost V 7 bases and J 4 bases, with 19 bases left between them. CDR1 is LNHDA, CDR2 SQIVND, per germline (reference sequence). This CDR3 contains 15 residues. The CDR3 reads CASTIGEGVGYGYTF. CDR3 nucleotides: TGTGCCAGTACCATCGGGGAGGGCGTCGGCTATGGCTACACCTTC.

Concerning this clone: Compared with germline, one end of the junction differs, possibly owing to a read error. CDR3 sequence: CASRLGYREVGEQFF. CDR3 coding DNA: TGTGCCAGCAGGTTGGGGTACCGGGAGGTGGGTGAGCAGTTCTTC. The rearrangement joins TRBV5-6 to TRBJ2-1; 7 bases fit TRBD2. CDR1 SGHDT and CDR2 YYEEEE come from the germline V gene. The CDR3 is made up of 15 amino acids.

J is TRBJ2-7 and V is TRBV6-5, with 14 bases matching TRBD2. Losses at the gene ends were 5 bases for V and 0 bases for J; bases not matched to a gene: 0. This CDR3 is built from 15 residues. Germline lookup yields CDR1 MNHEY and CDR2 SVGAGI. The CDR3 is CASSGTSGGSYEQYF. CDR3 nucleotide sequence: TGTGCCAGCAGTGGGACTAGCGGGGGCTCCTACGAGCAGTACTTC.

The CDR3: CASSPGGGGAYEQFF. Here the CDR3 DNA reads TGTGCCAGCAGCCCGGGGGGCGGGGGGGCCTATGAGCAGTTCTTC. The chain joins TRBV5-6 to TRBJ2-1; 9 nucleotides agree with TRBD2. CDR3 length: 15 residues. Trimming took 4 bases from V and 8 from J; bases not matched to a gene: 10. Germline V CDR1 and CDR2: SGHDT, YYEEEE.

The rearrangement joins TRBV19 to TRBJ2-4, with unresolved D. The germline CDR1 and CDR2 sequences are LNHDA and SQIVND (reference sequence). V was clipped by 9 bases and J by 2 bases, with 17 bases between them. CDR3 length: 15 residues. This CDR3 is CASSLSLRSKNIQYF. Here the CDR3 DNA reads TGTGCCAGCTCCCTGAGTCTGCGATCCAAAAACATTCAGTACTTC.

This chain links TRBV6-1 with TRBJ2-7, with 10 bases fitting TRBD1. CDR3 length equals 13 residues. Germline lookup yields CDR1 MNHNS and CDR2 SASEGT. V trimming: 7 bases; J trimming: 7 bases; junction bases outside the gene matches: 7. The CDR3 spells CASTRQGAREQYF. The CDR3 bases are TGTGCCAGCACCAGACAGGGGGCCCGGGAGCAGTACTTC.

This rearrangement joins TRBV7-2 to TRBJ2-5; 16 positions agree with TRBD2. This CDR3 comprises 17 residues. Trimming removed 5 bases from V and 5 bases from J; junction bases left unmatched: 8. From germline, CDR1 is SGHTA and CDR2 FQGNSA. CDR3 coding DNA: TGTGCCAGCAGCCCTTGGGGACTAGCGGGAGGGCCGGAGACCCAGTACTTC. This sequence encodes CASSPWGLAGGPETQYF. Full variable domain (rest looked up from reference TRBV7-2 and TRBJ2-5): GAGVSQSPSNKVTEKGKDVELRCDPISGHTALYWYRQSLGQGLEFLIYFQGNSAPDKSGLPSDRFSAERTGGSVSTLTIQRTQQEDSAVYLCASSPWGLAGGPETQYFGPGTRLLVL.

The chain recombines TRBV7-3 with TRBJ1-1, with a tentative D call TRBD1 (5 bases). Between the trimmed V and J ends, which lost 1 base and 0 bases, there was a span of 18 bases. The CDR3 runs to 18 residues. Germline V lookup: CDR1 SGHTA, CDR2 FQGTGA. The CDR3 bases are TGTGCCAGCAGCTTAAATGTGGGGGAGGGAAGGATGAACACTGAAGCTTTCTTT. Its translation is CASSLNVGEGRMNTEAFF.

The chain recombines TRBV5-1 with TRBJ2-3; 13 nucleotides align to TRBD2. V was clipped by 4 bases and J by 1 base; unmatched bases: 3. CDR1 and CDR2 (germline): SGHRS, YFSETQ. CDR3 length: 16 residues. The CDR3 DNA follows: TGCGCCAGCAGCCTCGGGACTAGCGGGGGCACAGATACGCAGTATTTT. Its translation is CASSLGTSGGTDTQYF.

About this clone itself: Other DNA sequences in the sample encode the same CDR3. The chain carries TRBV5-1 and TRBJ1-1; D uncertain. V was shortened by 0 bases and J by 0 bases, with 6 bases between the two germline ends. Looked up from germline, CDR1 is SGHRS and CDR2 is YFSETQ. The CDR3 sequence is 14 residues long. The CDR3: CASSLGQMNTEAFF. In nucleotides, the CDR3 is TGCGCCAGCAGCTTGGGACAAATGAACACTGAAGCTTTCTTT.

The chain joins TRBV18 to TRBJ2-2; 8 bases map to TRBD1. Germline CDR1 is KGHSH and CDR2 is LQKENI. The V and J ends lost 5 bases and 1 base, in that order; junction bases with no gene match: 6. The CDR3 has 16 amino acids. CDR3 protein: CASSTGQGRNTGELFF. The CDR3 DNA reads TGTGCCAGCTCAACCGGACAGGGTAGGAACACCGGGGAGCTGTTTTTT.